In this sample, the clone carrying this TCR beta chain turned up once. The antigen is unknown. This sample is drawn from a study of shared clonotypes between healthy human individuals. Study information: The donors, a couple of women and three men, were aged 18 to 49.

Profiling relied on immunoSEQ multiplex PCR, and the TCRdb table lists in-frame clones only, not all of them. This repertoire shows more than 2,000,000 clones, approximately 94% found once; its top ten account for around 0.14%. Study-level findings and limits: Blood alone was sampled, and tissue repertoires likely differ.

Sequencing input: naive CD4+ T cells sorted from blood. Subset described: CD45RA+ positively selected. This receptor was identified in a man between 18 and 29 years old in good health.

The CDR3 loop is CASKLGGLGQPQHF. CDR3 DNA sequence: TGTGCCAGCAAACTCGGGGGGCTTGGTCAGCCCCAGCATTTT. The rearrangement links TRBV28 to TRBJ1-5; TRBD1 might be the D (6 bases). In germline, CDR1 is MDHEN, CDR2 SYDVKM. This CDR3 has 14 amino acids. V lost 7 bases, J lost 6 bases, and 16 bases lay in between.